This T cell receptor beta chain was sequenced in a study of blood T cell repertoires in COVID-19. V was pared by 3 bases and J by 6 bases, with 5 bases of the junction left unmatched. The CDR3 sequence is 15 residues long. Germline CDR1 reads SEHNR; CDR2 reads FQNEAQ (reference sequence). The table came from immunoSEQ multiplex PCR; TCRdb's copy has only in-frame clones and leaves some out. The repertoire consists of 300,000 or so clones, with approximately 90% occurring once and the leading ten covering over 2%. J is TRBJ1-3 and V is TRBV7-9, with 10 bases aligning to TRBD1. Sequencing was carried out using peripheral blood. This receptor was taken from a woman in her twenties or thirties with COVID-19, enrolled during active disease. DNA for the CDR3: TGTGCCAGCAGCTTGGAACGACAGGGGGCAAACACCATATATTTT. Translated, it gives CASSLERQGANTIYF. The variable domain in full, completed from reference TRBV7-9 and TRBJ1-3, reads DTGVSQNPRHKITKRGQNVTFRCDPISEHNRLYWYRQTLGQGPEFLTYFQNEAQLEKSRLLSDRFSAERPKGSFSTLEIQRTEQGDSAMYLCASSLERQGANTIYFGEGSWLTVV.